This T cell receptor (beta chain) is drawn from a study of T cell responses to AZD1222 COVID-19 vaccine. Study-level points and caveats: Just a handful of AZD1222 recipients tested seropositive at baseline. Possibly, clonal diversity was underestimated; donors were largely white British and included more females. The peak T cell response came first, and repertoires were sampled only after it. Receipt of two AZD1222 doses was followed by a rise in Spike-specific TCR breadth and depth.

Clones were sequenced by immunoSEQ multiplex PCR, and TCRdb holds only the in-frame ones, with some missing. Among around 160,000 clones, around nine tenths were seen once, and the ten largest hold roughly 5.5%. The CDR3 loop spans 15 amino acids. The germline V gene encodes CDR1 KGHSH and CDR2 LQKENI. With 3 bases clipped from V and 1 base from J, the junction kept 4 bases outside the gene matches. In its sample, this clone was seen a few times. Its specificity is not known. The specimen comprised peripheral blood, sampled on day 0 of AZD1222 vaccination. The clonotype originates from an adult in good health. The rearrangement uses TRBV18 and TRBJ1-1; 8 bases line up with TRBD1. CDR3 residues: CASSPWTGRNTEAFF. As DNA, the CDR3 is TGTGCCAGCTCACCGTGGACAGGGCGGAACACTGAAGCTTTCTTT.